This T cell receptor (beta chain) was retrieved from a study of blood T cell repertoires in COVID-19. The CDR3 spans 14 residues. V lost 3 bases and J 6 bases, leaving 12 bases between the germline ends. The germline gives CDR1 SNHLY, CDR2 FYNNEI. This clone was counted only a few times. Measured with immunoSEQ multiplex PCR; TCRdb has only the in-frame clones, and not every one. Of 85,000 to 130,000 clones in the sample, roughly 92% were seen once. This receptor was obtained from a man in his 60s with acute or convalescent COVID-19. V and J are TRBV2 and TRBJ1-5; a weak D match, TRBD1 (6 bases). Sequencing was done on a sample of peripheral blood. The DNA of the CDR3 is TGTGCCAGCAGTGAGTCGGCAGGGGTTCAGCCCCAGCATTTT. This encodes CASSESAGVQPQHF.